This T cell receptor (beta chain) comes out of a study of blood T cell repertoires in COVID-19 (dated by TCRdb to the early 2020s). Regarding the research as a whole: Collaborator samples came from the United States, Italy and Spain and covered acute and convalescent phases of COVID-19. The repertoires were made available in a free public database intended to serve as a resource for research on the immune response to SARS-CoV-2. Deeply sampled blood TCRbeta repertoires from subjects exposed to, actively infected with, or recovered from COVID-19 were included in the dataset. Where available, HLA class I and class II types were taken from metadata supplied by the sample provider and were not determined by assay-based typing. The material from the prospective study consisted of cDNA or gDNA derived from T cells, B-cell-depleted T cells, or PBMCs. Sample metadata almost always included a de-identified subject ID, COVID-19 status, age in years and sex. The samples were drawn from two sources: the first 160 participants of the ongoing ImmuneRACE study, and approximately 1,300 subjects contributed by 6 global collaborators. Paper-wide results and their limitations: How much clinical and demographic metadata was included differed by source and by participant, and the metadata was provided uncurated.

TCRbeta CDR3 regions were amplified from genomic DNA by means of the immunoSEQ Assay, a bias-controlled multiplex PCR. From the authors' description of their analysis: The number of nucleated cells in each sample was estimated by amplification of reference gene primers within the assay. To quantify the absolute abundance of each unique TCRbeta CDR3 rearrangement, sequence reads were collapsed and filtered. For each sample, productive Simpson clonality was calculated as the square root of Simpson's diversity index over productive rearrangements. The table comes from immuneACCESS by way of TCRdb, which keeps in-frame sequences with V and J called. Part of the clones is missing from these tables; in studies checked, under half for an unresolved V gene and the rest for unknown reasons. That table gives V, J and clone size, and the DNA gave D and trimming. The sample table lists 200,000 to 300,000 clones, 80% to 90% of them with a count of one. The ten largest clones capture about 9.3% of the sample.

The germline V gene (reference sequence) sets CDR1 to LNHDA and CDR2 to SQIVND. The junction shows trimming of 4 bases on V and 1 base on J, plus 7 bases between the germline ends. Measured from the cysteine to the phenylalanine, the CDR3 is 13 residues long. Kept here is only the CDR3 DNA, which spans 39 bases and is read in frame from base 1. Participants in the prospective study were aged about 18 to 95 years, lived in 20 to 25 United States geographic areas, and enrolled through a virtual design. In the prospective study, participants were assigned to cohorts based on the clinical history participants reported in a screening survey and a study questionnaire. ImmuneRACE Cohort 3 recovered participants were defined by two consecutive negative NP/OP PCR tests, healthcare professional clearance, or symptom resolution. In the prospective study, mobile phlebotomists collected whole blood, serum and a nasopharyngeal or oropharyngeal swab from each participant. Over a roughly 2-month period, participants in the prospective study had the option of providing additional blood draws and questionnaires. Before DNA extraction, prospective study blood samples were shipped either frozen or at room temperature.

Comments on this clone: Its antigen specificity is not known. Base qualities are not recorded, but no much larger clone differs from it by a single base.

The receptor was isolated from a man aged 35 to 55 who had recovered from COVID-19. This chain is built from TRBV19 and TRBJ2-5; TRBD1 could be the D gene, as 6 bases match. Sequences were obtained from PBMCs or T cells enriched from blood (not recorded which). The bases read TGTGCCAGTAGTAAGGACAGCCAAGAGACCCAGTACTTC. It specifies CASSKDSQETQYF.